This TCR beta chain was identified in a study of spatial heterogeneity in lung cancer. The length of the CDR3 is 15 residues. The germline CDR1 and CDR2 sequences are MGHRA and YSYEKL. After removal of 2 bases from V and 4 bases from J, the junction contained 3 bases not matched to a gene. There are many counts of this clonotype. The antigen is not known. TCRdb re-analysed the 5' RACE reads in MiXCR, keeping a single row per CDR3 protein. The sample gives about 61,000 distinct CDR3 sequences, approximately 6% of which show up once; over 12% is in the top ten. Study outcomes and limitations: Resection blood, more than follow-up blood, showed ubiquitous expanded tumor TCRs.

Time point described: sample taken at primary tumor resection. Material: PBMCs, obtained at surgery. This clonotype was sampled from a female donor with early-stage non-small cell lung cancer. The rearrangement uses TRBV4-1 and TRBJ1-5; 9 bases fit TRBD1. The CDR3 loop is CASSQLGQGNQPQHF. The CDR3 DNA follows: TGCGCCAGCAGCCAACTGGGACAGGGAAATCAGCCCCAGCATTTT.